The TCR beta chain under discussion was sequenced for a study of beta chain features in type 1 diabetes. Study-wide results and limits: Patients and controls would be equally affected if PCR favored shorter templates.

Expressed TCRB transcripts were sequenced because the entire RNA isolate underwent reverse transcription. Clones were read by immunoSEQ multiplex PCR, and TCRdb kept only the in-frame ones, dropping some. The top ten hold about 0.097% of the sample, which has roughly 610,000 clones, around a sixth seen once. V was trimmed by 0 bases and J by 6 bases, leaving 2 bases between them. This CDR3 is 12 amino acids long. Germline V lookup: CDR1 KGHSH, CDR2 LQKENI. As to this clone: Its target is not known.

The receptor comes from a man younger than 35 in good health. This rearrangement joins TRBV18 to TRBJ2-2, with unresolved D. Input material: naive CD4+ T cells from blood. CDR3 loop: CASSPPSGELFF. In DNA, the CDR3 is TGTGCCAGCTCACCACCTTCCGGGGAGCTGTTTTTT.